This is a list of T cell receptor beta chains from one sample in a study of CD8 T cells in Susac syndrome. TCRdb re-derived calls from the immunoSEQ multiplex PCR reads in MiXCR, one entry per CDR3 protein. Here the sample spans 130,000 or so distinct CDR3 sequences, nearly 96% being singletons. The sample taken for sequencing was CD4+ T cells from PBMCs. Source of these receptors: a human donor with Susac syndrome. The CDR3 runs from the conserved cysteine through the conserved F or W. D genes are given only for firm matches. Clone size, where shown, is once, few, many, or a class for clones that have expanded.

v_gene: TRBV5-6
j_gene: TRBJ2-5
len: 15
d_gene: TRBD2
abundance: -
CDR3aa: CASSGAGPGVETQYF
CDR3nt: TGTGCCAGCAGCGGAGCGGGACCGGGGGTGGAGACCCAGTACTTC

v_gene: TRBV20-1
j_gene: TRBJ1-1
len: 14
d_gene: -
abundance: -
CDR3aa: CSARSPGLGAEAFF
CDR3nt: TGCAGTGCTAGGTCCCCAGGGCTAGGGGCTGAAGCTTTCTTT

v_gene: TRBV20-1
j_gene: TRBJ2-2
len: 16
d_gene: TRBD2
abundance: -
CDR3aa: CSARDFSGRRTGELFF
CDR3nt: TGCAGTGCTAGAGATTTTAGCGGGAGACGGACCGGGGAGCTGTTTTTT

v_gene: TRBV19
j_gene: TRBJ2-3
len: 13
d_gene: -
abundance: -
CDR3aa: CASKKRNTDTQYF
CDR3nt: TGTGCCAGTAAAAAGCGAAACACAGATACGCAGTATTTT

v_gene: TRBV15
j_gene: TRBJ2-5
len: 13
d_gene: -
abundance: -
CDR3aa: CATRRDYQETQYF
CDR3nt: TGTGCCACCCGTCGGGACTACCAAGAGACCCAGTACTTC

v_gene: TRBV29-1
j_gene: TRBJ1-2
len: 12
d_gene: -
abundance: -
CDR3aa: CSVMTPGDGYTF
CDR3nt: TGCAGCGTTATGACCCCCGGGGATGGCTACACCTTC

v_gene: TRBV20-1
j_gene: TRBJ1-1
len: 15
d_gene: -
abundance: -
CDR3aa: CSARDKGRLSTEAFF
CDR3nt: TGCAGTGCTAGAGATAAGGGGAGGTTGAGCACTGAAGCTTTCTTT

v_gene: TRBV20-1
j_gene: TRBJ2-3
len: 13
d_gene: TRBD1
abundance: -
CDR3aa: CSAGDRGTDTQYF
CDR3nt: TGCAGTGCTGGGGACAGGGGGACAGATACGCAGTATTTT

v_gene: TRBV28
j_gene: TRBJ1-1
len: 14
d_gene: -
abundance: -
CDR3aa: CATRKDVGNTEAFF
CDR3nt: TGTGCCACCCGCAAGGACGTTGGGAACACTGAAGCTTTCTTT

v_gene: TRBV20-1
j_gene: TRBJ1-1
len: 14
d_gene: TRBD1
abundance: -
CDR3aa: CSAGQGQKNTEAFF
CDR3nt: TGCAGTGCCGGACAGGGACAGAAGAACACTGAAGCTTTCTTT

v_gene: TRBV7-9
j_gene: TRBJ2-2
len: 15
d_gene: -
abundance: -
CDR3aa: CASSLGGKDTGELFF
CDR3nt: TGTGCCAGCAGCTTAGGGGGGAAGGACACCGGGGAGCTGTTTTTT

v_gene: TRBV4-3
j_gene: TRBJ2-7
len: 14
d_gene: -
abundance: -
CDR3aa: CASSQDLGGTEQYF
CDR3nt: TGCGCCAGCAGCCAAGATTTGGGCGGGACCGAGCAGTACTTC

v_gene: TRBV20-1
j_gene: TRBJ2-1
len: 17
d_gene: -
abundance: -
CDR3aa: CSACSGGAESSYNEQFF
CDR3nt: TGCAGTGCGTGTTCCGGGGGAGCGGAGAGCTCCTACAATGAGCAGTTCTTC

v_gene: TRBV14
j_gene: TRBJ2-1
len: 13
d_gene: -
abundance: once
CDR3aa: CASSQGVNNEQFF
CDR3nt: TGTGCCAGCAGCCAAGGGGTGAACAATGAGCAGTTCTTC

v_gene: TRBV5-1
j_gene: TRBJ2-5
len: 14
d_gene: TRBD1
abundance: -
CDR3aa: CASSRSGTEETQYF
CDR3nt: TGCGCCAGCAGCCGCTCCGGGACAGAAGAGACCCAGTACTTC

v_gene: TRBV6-2/TRBV6-3
j_gene: TRBJ2-1
len: 14
d_gene: TRBD2
abundance: -
CDR3aa: CASRPSGRNNEQFF
CDR3nt: TGTGCCAGCCGCCCTAGCGGGAGAAACAATGAGCAGTTCTTC